This TCR beta chain originates from a study of PD-L1 blockade in urothelial cancer. This table comes from immunoSEQ multiplex PCR, and its TCRdb copy is limited to in-frame clones, with some not included. This sample carries about 130,000 clones, less than 85% of them seen once, and the ten largest clones take 3.2%. J was trimmed by 6 bases and V by 3 bases; bases with no gene match: 8. Germline V gene lookup returns CDR1 SGHRS and CDR2 YFSETQ. CDR3 length: 15 amino acids. Specified time point: pretreatment peripheral blood. The sequenced sample was PBMCs, obtained around atezolizumab (anti-PD-L1) treatment. The chain carries TRBV5-1 and TRBJ2-1; 8 nucleotides line up with TRBD2. The TCR originated in a man aged 50-60 years with urothelial cancer. The CDR3 coding sequence is TGCGCCAGCAGCTCCCAGGCGGGAGGAACCAATGAGCAGTTCTTC. It yields the protein CASSSQAGGTNEQFF.